The rows below give T cell receptor beta chains drawn from one sample of a study of cytomegalovirus exposure and HLA in healthy donors. TCRdb keeps only in-frame clones here, not all; method: immunoSEQ multiplex PCR. The table has 100,000 to 150,000 clones, approximately 66% seen once. The sequencing input was PBMCs. These TCRs come from a woman between 40 and 55 years old in good health and CMV-seropositive. CDR3s include the opening cysteine and the closing phenylalanine or tryptophan. D genes are given only for firm matches. Clone size is stated in some rows and not others, as once, few, many or a class when expanded.

CDR3nt	CDR3aa	v_gene	abundance	d_gene	j_gene
TGCGCCAGCAGCCAAGAGAGGTATCAGCCCCAGCATTTT	CASSQERYQPQHF	TRBV4-1	.	.	TRBJ1-5
TGTGCCAGCAGTTTATGGGGGAGGAGGGACTCCTACGAGCAGTACTTC	CASSLWGRRDSYEQYF	TRBV27	.	.	TRBJ2-7
TGTGCCAGCAGCTTACGGGTGGGTCAGAACACAGATACGCAGTATTTT	CASSLRVGQNTDTQYF	TRBV13	.	.	TRBJ2-3
TGTGCCAGCAGTGAAAAGGGCGGGGGCACCCAGTACTTC	CASSEKGGGTQYF	TRBV6-1	.	.	TRBJ2-5
TGTGCCAGCAGCTTGGGACAATATAGCAATCAGCCCCAGCATTTT	CASSLGQYSNQPQHF	TRBV5-8	once	.	TRBJ1-5
TGTGCCAGTAGTATAGAAACCGGGACTTACTACTATGGCTACACCTTC	CASSIETGTYYYGYTF	TRBV19	few	.	TRBJ1-2
TGTGCCAGCAGTTACGGTCTAGCTGTCTCCTACGAGCAGTACTTC	CASSYGLAVSYEQYF	TRBV6-5	once	.	TRBJ2-7
TGTGCCAGCAGTATCCCCGTCGGGGGGGAGGCCCTCTACGAGCAGTACTTC	CASSIPVGGEALYEQYF	TRBV7-8	.	TRBD2	TRBJ2-7
TGTGCCAGCAGTGAAAGGACAGGGGTGTACGAGCAGTACTTC	CASSERTGVYEQYF	TRBV6-1	few	TRBD1	TRBJ2-7
TGTGCCAGCAGCTCCCCCGGGACTAGTAACGACAATGAGCAGTTCTTC	CASSSPGTSNDNEQFF	TRBV7-9	.	TRBD2	TRBJ2-1
TGTGCCAGCAGCCAATTAATCAGGGGGCCCTACGAGCAGTACTTC	CASSQLIRGPYEQYF	TRBV14	.	TRBD1	TRBJ2-7
TGTGCCAGCAGCTTAGCGAGGACCTACGAGCAGTACTTC	CASSLARTYEQYF	TRBV7-6	.	.	TRBJ2-7
TGTGCCAGCAGGGGGACAGGGGGCAACACCGGGGAGCTGTTTTTT	CASRGTGGNTGELFF	TRBV7-9	few	TRBD1	TRBJ2-2
TGCGCCAGCAGCTTGGCCGGGACAGGCCTGCAAACTGAAGCTTTCTTT	CASSLAGTGLQTEAFF	TRBV5-1	.	TRBD1	TRBJ1-1
TGCAGCGTCGGGACAGGGGAAGGTGAGCCCCAGCATTTT	CSVGTGEGEPQHF	TRBV29-1	many	TRBD1	TRBJ1-5
TGTGCCAGTAGTATAGGTAGCGGAGCTCAAGAGACCCAGTACTTC	CASSIGSGAQETQYF	TRBV19	few	.	TRBJ2-5
TGTGCCGGGAGGGGGGGGCGACGGGGGGGGGATGGCTACACCTTC	CAGRGGRRGGDGYTF	TRBV30	.	.	TRBJ1-2
TGTGCCAGCAGCGTAGTTCCGGACACGACCTACAATGAGCAGTTCTTC	CASSVVPDTTYNEQFF	TRBV9	.	.	TRBJ2-1
TGTGCCAGCAGCCCCCAGGAGGGGCCCCAGCATTTT	CASSPQEGPQHF	TRBV7-2	.	.	TRBJ1-5
TGTGCCATCAGATCGGGACTGGGGGGCTACGAGCAGTACTTC	CAIRSGLGGYEQYF	TRBV10-3	.	.	TRBJ2-7
TGTGCCAGTAGTACCCCCGGGACTAGCGGAAACAATGAGCAGTTCTTC	CASSTPGTSGNNEQFF	TRBV19	.	TRBD2	TRBJ2-1
TGTGCCAGCAGCGCGGGACAGGGTCGCGAGCAGTACTTC	CASSAGQGREQYF	TRBV14	few	TRBD1	TRBJ2-7
TGTGCCAGCAGTGAATACAACCCAACCCAGGGCGGAGGGGAGCTGTTTTTT	CASSEYNPTQGGGELFF	TRBV25-1	.	.	TRBJ2-2
TGTGCCAGCAGTGAACAGGGTACGACTGAAGCTTTCTTT	CASSEQGTTEAFF	TRBV2	.	.	TRBJ1-1
TGTGCCAGCAGTGGGGGAGGCGGGTCGTACAATGAGCAGTTCTTC	CASSGGGGSYNEQFF	TRBV6-6	.	.	TRBJ2-1
TGTGCCAGCAGTACCCGGGACAGAATAAGTTCACCCCTCCACTTT	CASSTRDRISSPLHF	TRBV2	.	TRBD1	TRBJ1-6
TGTGCCAGCAGTCGACAGCTCCTGAACACTGAAGCTTTCTTT	CASSRQLLNTEAFF	TRBV28	.	.	TRBJ1-1
TGTGCCAGCAGCTTGAGGGGAATTAATCAGCCCCAGCATTTT	CASSLRGINQPQHF	TRBV5-6	.	.	TRBJ1-5
TGTGCCAGCAGTGAACTAGGAACTAGCTCCTACAATGAGCAGTTCTTC	CASSELGTSSYNEQFF	TRBV6-1	once	.	TRBJ2-1
TGTGCCAGCAGTCCAACGACTAGACTAGCGGGGGACCGGGAGCTGTTTTTT	CASSPTTRLAGDRELFF	TRBV7-2	few	TRBD2	TRBJ2-2
TGCGCCAGCAGCTCGAGGACAGGGGGCTTTGATGAAGCTTTCTTT	CASSSRTGGFDEAFF	TRBV5-1	many	TRBD1	TRBJ1-1
TGTGCCTGGAGTGGCGAAGCTCCTGGAAACACCATATATTTT	CAWSGEAPGNTIYF	TRBV30	few	.	TRBJ1-3
TGCGCCAGCAGCATACTCGGGGGCACAGATACGCAGTATTTT	CASSILGGTDTQYF	TRBV5-1	few	.	TRBJ2-3
TGTGCCAGCGGACTTCAGCATGATCAGCCCCAGCATTTT	CASGLQHDQPQHF	TRBV27	once	.	TRBJ1-5
TGCGCCAGCAGCTTGGAGGGTAGCGGGGGTTCGTTCTTC	CASSLEGSGGSFF	TRBV5-1	few	TRBD2	TRBJ2-1
TGTGCCAGCCAAGCTGTCAGGGACTATGGCTACACCTTC	CASQAVRDYGYTF	TRBV9	.	.	TRBJ1-2
TGTGCCAGCGGGACAGGGGGAGCTAACACTGAAGCTTTCTTT	CASGTGGANTEAFF	TRBV2	.	TRBD1	TRBJ1-1
TGTGCCTGGTCTCGCCAAGGCAGGGCGAGGTCCTACGAGCAGTACTTC	CAWSRQGRARSYEQYF	TRBV30	.	.	TRBJ2-7
TGTGCCAGCAGCTTAGGCGGTGCCTCCTACGAGCAGTACTTC	CASSLGGASYEQYF	TRBV11-3	few	.	TRBJ2-7
TGTGCCAGTAGTCCTCAGGGGGCGGGCGAGCAGTACTTC	CASSPQGAGEQYF	TRBV19	.	TRBD1	TRBJ2-7
TGTGCCAGTAGTTTAACTAGCGGGATCACAGATACGCAGTATTTT	CASSLTSGITDTQYF	TRBV19	.	TRBD2	TRBJ2-3
TGTGCCAGCATAGGGGAGGCAGGGGCCAACGTCCTGACTTTC	CASIGEAGANVLTF	TRBV25-1	few	.	TRBJ2-6
TGTGCCAGCAGCGGAACCGGGATCGGGGACACCATATATTTT	CASSGTGIGDTIYF	TRBV5-6	.	.	TRBJ1-3
TGTGCCAGCAGCTCCGACGCGGGGTACAATGAGCAGTTCTTC	CASSSDAGYNEQFF	TRBV7-6	.	.	TRBJ2-1
TGTGCCAGCAGGGGGTTCAGCGGGAGGGAAAACACCGGGGAGCTGTTTTTT	CASRGFSGRENTGELFF	TRBV28	.	TRBD2	TRBJ2-2
TGTGCCAGCTCACTTAACAGTGTAAACACCGGGGAGCTGTTTTTT	CASSLNSVNTGELFF	TRBV18	.	.	TRBJ2-2
TGTGCCAGCAGTTACGGAGATTATAGCAATCAGCCCCAGCATTTT	CASSYGDYSNQPQHF	TRBV6-6	few	.	TRBJ1-5
TGTGCCAGCAGCCCACCACAGGGGGTGTCACCCCTCCACTTT	CASSPPQGVSPLHF	TRBV7-9	.	TRBD1	TRBJ1-6
TGTGCCAGCAGCGTAGGTGGAGGGCTGGAGATTCAGTACTTC	CASSVGGGLEIQYF	TRBV9	.	.	TRBJ2-4
TGTGCCAGCAGTGAGCGACAGGGTTTGAGATGGGGCTACACCTTC	CASSERQGLRWGYTF	TRBV6-6	once	TRBD1	TRBJ1-2
TGCGCCAGCAGCTCTATCCAGGGGGATGAAAAACTGTTTTTT	CASSSIQGDEKLFF	TRBV5-1	few	TRBD1	TRBJ1-4
TGTGCCAGCAGCTCCAACATGGTGGGGGCGCTCGGGACTGAAGCTTTCTTT	CASSSNMVGALGTEAFF	TRBV7-2	.	.	TRBJ1-1
TGTGCCAGCAGCCCAAGACAGGATGGCTACACCTTC	CASSPRQDGYTF	TRBV7-8	.	.	TRBJ1-2
TGTGCCAGCGCGCGGGGCTCCTACGAGCAGTACTTC	CASARGSYEQYF	TRBV25-1	.	.	TRBJ2-7
TGTGCCAGCAGCCGAGTGGGCAGCAACGAGCAGTACTTC	CASSRVGSNEQYF	TRBV7-3	.	.	TRBJ2-7
TGTGCCAGCAGTTACTCTAGGGGGAACAATCAGCCCCAGCATTTT	CASSYSRGNNQPQHF	TRBV6-5	few	.	TRBJ1-5
TGTGCCAGCAGCCAAGATAGCAATGAGCAGTTCTTC	CASSQDSNEQFF	TRBV4-2	.	.	TRBJ2-1
TGTGCCAGTAGTACCGGGACAGGGACGTGGGAGAACATTCAGTACTTC	CASSTGTGTWENIQYF	TRBV19	.	TRBD1	TRBJ2-4
TGTGCCAGCTCACCTCGGACTAGCACCTACAATGAGCAGTTCTTC	CASSPRTSTYNEQFF	TRBV18	.	TRBD2	TRBJ2-1